The source of this T cell receptor (beta chain) is a study of CD8 T cells in ankylosing spondylitis. Whole-study results and caveats: There was reportedly significant enrichment of clones that were disease-linked in matched ankylosing spondylitis synovial fluid. Typical of ankylosing spondylitis blood, it appeared, was a TCR beta motif of eight highly homologous variants.

Trimming took 4 bases from V and 0 from J, leaving 10 bases between them. The V gene's germline CDR1 is MNHEY and CDR2 SVGAGI. This CDR3 spans 14 amino acids. About this clonotype itself: The antigen is unknown.

By quantitative 5'-RACE with molecular barcodes, the TCR beta libraries were made. One entry per CDR3 protein, called by TCRdb with MiXCR from the 5' RACE reads. The sample consists of approximately 190,000 distinct CDR3 sequences, about an eighth of them appearing once. The genes are TRBV6-5 and TRBJ2-7, with unresolved D. Material: blood, either unsorted or a sorted T cell fraction (not recorded which). This sequence was found in a female donor with ankylosing spondylitis or in good health (not recorded which). CDR3 protein: CASSSTAVSYEQYF. DNA for the CDR3: TGTGCCAGCAGTTCCACAGCTGTCTCCTACGAGCAGTACTTC.